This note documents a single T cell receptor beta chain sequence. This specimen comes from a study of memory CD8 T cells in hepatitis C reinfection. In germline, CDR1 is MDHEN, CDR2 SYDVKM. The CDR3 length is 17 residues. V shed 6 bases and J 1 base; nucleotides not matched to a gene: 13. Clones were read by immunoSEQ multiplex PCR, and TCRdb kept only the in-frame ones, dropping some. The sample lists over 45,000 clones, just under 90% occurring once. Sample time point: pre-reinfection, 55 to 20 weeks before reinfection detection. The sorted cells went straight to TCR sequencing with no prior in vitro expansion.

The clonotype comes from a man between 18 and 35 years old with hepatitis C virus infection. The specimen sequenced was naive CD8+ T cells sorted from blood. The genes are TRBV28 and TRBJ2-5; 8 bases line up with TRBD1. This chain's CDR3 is CASSRDPRTGSQETQYF. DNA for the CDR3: TGTGCCAGCAGCCGTGACCCCCGGACAGGGAGCCAAGAGACCCAGTACTTC. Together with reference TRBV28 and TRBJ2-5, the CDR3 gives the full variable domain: DVKVTQSSRYLVKRTGEKVFLECVQDMDHENMFWYRQDPGLGLRLIYFSYDVKMKEKGDIPEGYSVSREKKERFSLILESASTNQTSMYLCASSRDPRTGSQETQYFGPGTRLLVL.